The T cell receptor (beta chain) under discussion was sequenced for a study of blood T cell repertoires in COVID-19. Whole-study context: PBMCs, B-cell-depleted T cells, or T cells were the source of the cDNA or gDNA that made up the material.

Sequencing used immunoSEQ multiplex PCR; TCRdb keeps in-frame clones, though not all of them. The sample consists of 250,000 to 350,000 clones, roughly 83% of them appearing once. V lost 3 bases to trimming and J lost 4 bases; unmatched junction nucleotides: 1. CDR3 length: 13 amino acids. Germline CDR1 is SGHDT and CDR2 is YYEEEE. Enrollment of patients from Seattle took place during active infection, with longitudinal follow-up. The sequence came from a human donor with COVID-19, enrolled during active disease. The donor label of this sample is uncertain. V usage is TRBV5-6 and J usage is TRBJ2-3; 8 nucleotides align to TRBD1. Sequenced sample: peripheral blood. The CDR3 DNA is TGTGCCAGCAGCTCGACAGGGGCAGATACGCAGTATTTT. Protein sequence: CASSSTGADTQYF.